A single sample is the source of the 30 T cell receptor beta chains below, sequenced in a study of coeliac disease. Some clones are missing from TCRdb's copy, which holds only in-frame ones; the method was immunoSEQ multiplex PCR. Of about 4,700 clones detected, roughly three fifths appear once; the ten largest clones hold about 11%. The sample taken for sequencing was lamina propria lymphocytes from the gut. Receptors originate from a woman in her seventies with celiac disease.

The rearrangement uses TRBV4-2 and TRBJ2-3; D remains unclear. This CDR3 has 11 residues. Between the trimmed V and J ends, which lost 10 bases and 6 bases, there was a span of 11 bases. The germline V gene has CDR1 LGHNA and CDR2 YNFKEQ. The CDR3 coding sequence is TGTGCCACCCTATATTCGGATACGCAGTATTTT. Translating gives CATLYSDTQYF.

V is TRBV15 and J is TRBJ2-1; weak D call: TRBD2 (6 bases). Trimming removed 1 base from V and 5 bases from J, with 9 bases in between. The germline V gene encodes CDR1 LNHNV and CDR2 YYDKDF (reference sequence). The CDR3 is 14 residues long. In nucleotides, the CDR3 is TGTGCCACCAGCAGAGCAGGAGGGAACAATGAGCAGTTCTTC. The encoded protein is CATSRAGGNNEQFF.

This chain uses TRBV9 with TRBJ2-7; TRBD1 matches at 7 bases. The germline CDR1 and CDR2 sequences are SGDLS and YYNGEE. The trim removed 2 bases at V and 6 bases at J, leaving 8 bases unmatched. This CDR3 contains 14 residues. As DNA, the CDR3 is TGTGCCAGCAGCGTTAAAATGACAGGGACCGAGCAGTACTTC. Its translation: CASSVKMTGTEQYF.

The chain links TRBV18 to TRBJ1-3, with TRBD1 identical over 8 bases. The V gene end was trimmed by 6 bases and the J gene end by 5 bases; junction bases not matched to a gene: 9. Germline CDR1 and CDR2: KGHSH and LQKENI. The CDR3 has 15 amino acids. As DNA, the CDR3 is TGTGCCAGCTCCCCCGGGACAGGTGGCAGAAACACCATATATTTT. Translated, it gives CASSPGTGGRNTIYF.

This chain joins TRBV5-4 and TRBJ2-1; 9 bases line up with TRBD1. Germline loops: CDR1 SGHNT, CDR2 YYREEE (reference sequence). J lost 8 bases, V lost 4 bases, and 7 bases had no gene match. This CDR3 is built from 14 residues. CDR3 sequence: CASSPGQGGYEQFF. The CDR3, as DNA: TGTGCCAGCAGCCCGGGACAGGGAGGCTATGAGCAGTTCTTC.

There are a few counts of this clone. The chain uses TRBV14 and TRBJ2-1, with D possibly matching TRBD2 (6 bases). The germline V gene encodes CDR1 SGHDN and CDR2 FVKESK. CDR3 size: 13 residues. V lost 5 bases and J lost 6, with 11 bases in between. In DNA, the CDR3 is TGTGCCAGCAGCTGGGGACTTCTCAATGAGCAGTTCTTC. This codes for CASSWGLLNEQFF.

The chain uses TRBV5-4 and TRBJ1-1; D gene uncertain. V was cut by 4 bases and J by 2 bases, with 12 bases left in between. CDR1 SGHNT and CDR2 YYREEE come from the germline V gene (reference sequence). The CDR3 loop spans 14 amino acids. CDR3 nucleotide sequence: TGTGCCAGCAGCACCGCGGGGTTCAACACTGAAGCTTTCTTT. Translating it yields CASSTAGFNTEAFF.

The V and J genes are TRBV27 and TRBJ1-1; D is uncertain. CDR1 and CDR2 from the germline V gene are MNHEY and SMNVEV (reference sequence). This CDR3 comprises 14 residues. V lost 3 bases and J lost 0, with 8 bases in between. The chain's CDR3 is CASSFLGLNTEAFF. Written as DNA, the CDR3 is TGTGCCAGCAGTTTTCTGGGCCTGAACACTGAAGCTTTCTTT.

This clone has only one observation. CDR3 sequence reads: CASSLLGTGDETQYF. CDR3 DNA: TGTGCCAGCAGTTTATTGGGGACAGGGGACGAGACCCAGTACTTC. V gene TRBV28 combines with J gene TRBJ2-5; 10 positions agree with TRBD1. This CDR3 comprises 15 residues. Trimming at V came to 1 base and at J to 5 bases, leaving 4 bases not matched to a gene. Per germline, CDR1 MDHEN and CDR2 SYDVKM. Drawing the rest from reference TRBV28 and TRBJ2-5, the complete variable domain is DVKVTQSSRYLVKRTGEKVFLECVQDMDHENMFWYRQDPGLGLRLIYFSYDVKMKEKGDIPEGYSVSREKKERFSLILESASTNQTSMYLCASSLLGTGDETQYFGPGTRLLVL.

This chain uses TRBV7-9 with TRBJ1-1; no clear D. The V end lost 5 bases, the J end lost 1 base, and 17 bases lay between the germline ends. The germline CDR1 and CDR2 sequences are SEHNR and FQNEAQ (reference sequence). The CDR3 consists of 16 residues. The CDR3 loop is CASSHPPRASNTEAFF. The CDR3 DNA is TGTGCCAGCAGCCACCCACCGCGGGCCTCGAACACTGAAGCTTTCTTT.

The DNA for the CDR3 is TGTGCCATCAGGACTAGCGGGGGACCCGATAACACCGGGGAGCTGTTTTTT. Encoded protein: CAIRTSGGPDNTGELFF. The rearrangement joins TRBV10-3 to TRBJ2-2; TRBD2 agrees at 12 bases. The V gene end was trimmed by 6 bases and the J gene end by 2 bases; junction bases not matched to a gene: 7. Per the germline V gene, CDR1 is ENHRY and CDR2 is SYGVKD. The CDR3 has 17 amino acids.

The chain carries TRBV5-1 and TRBJ1-2, with 7 bases lining up with TRBD1. Germline trimming cut 3 bases from V and 8 bases from J; bases unmatched to any gene: 13. Looked up from germline, CDR1 is SGHRS and CDR2 is YFSETQ. This CDR3 spans 15 amino acids. CDR3 sequence (DNA): TGCGCCAGCAGCTCACCCGGGACAGAGTCGAGGGGCTACACCTTC. This encodes CASSSPGTESRGYTF.

This rearrangement joins TRBV7-2 to TRBJ1-2; D gene uncertain. Deletions cut 2 bases from V and 5 bases from J, with 12 bases between. This CDR3 contains 14 residues. Germline V lookup: CDR1 SGHTA, CDR2 FQGNSA. CDR3 coding DNA: TGTGCCAGCAGCTTAAAAATCGGGGAGTATGGCTACACCTTC. Translated, it gives CASSLKIGEYGYTF.

This chain uses TRBV2 with TRBJ1-5, with 10 positions matching TRBD1. The CDR3 runs 15 residues. Germline values: CDR1 SNHLY, CDR2 FYNNEI. V lost 5 bases and J lost 6; bases outside the gene matches: 7. Here the CDR3 reads CASSRQGAFSQPQHF. The CDR3 DNA reads TGTGCCAGCAGTCGACAGGGGGCCTTTAGTCAGCCCCAGCATTTT.

The rearrangement links TRBV4-3 to TRBJ1-2, with 7 bases identical to TRBD1. This CDR3 has 15 amino acids. J gave up 2 bases and V 1 base, and 4 bases lay outside the gene matches. Germline V gives CDR1 LGHNA, CDR2 YSLEER. The CDR3 DNA reads as TGCGCCAGCAGCCAAGGACAGGGTACGAACTATGGCTACACCTTC. Its protein is CASSQGQGTNYGYTF.

The V and J genes are TRBV7-2 and TRBJ1-1; TRBD1 aligns across 9 bases. This CDR3 has 15 residues. J was trimmed by 9 bases and V by 1 base; bases with no gene match: 9. From germline, CDR1 is SGHTA and CDR2 FQGNSA. For the CDR3, the DNA is TGTGCCAGCAGCTTAGGGGGGAGACAGGGGGAACAAGCTTTCTTT. Translation: CASSLGGRQGEQAFF.

The chain couples TRBV15 to TRBJ2-7; 8 nucleotides match TRBD1. From germline, CDR1 is LNHNV and CDR2 YYDKDF (reference sequence). J lost 2 bases, V lost 5 bases, and 5 bases had no gene match. This CDR3 is built from 14 residues. CDR3 nucleotides: TGTGCCACCAGCTTTCGGACAGGGCCCTACGAGCAGTACTTC. It yields the protein CATSFRTGPYEQYF. Using reference TRBV15 and TRBJ2-7 for the parts outside the CDR3, the full variable domain is DAMVIQNPRYQVTQFGKPVTLSCSQTLNHNVMYWYQQKSSQAPKLLFHYYDKDFNNEADTPDNFQSRRPNTSFCFLDIRSPGLGDTAMYLCATSFRTGPYEQYFGPGTRLTVT.

The rearrangement links TRBV19 to TRBJ2-5; 10 bases map to TRBD2. Germline lookup yields CDR1 LNHDA and CDR2 SQIVND (reference sequence). J gave up 3 bases and V 3 bases, and 4 bases lay outside the gene matches. The CDR3 is made up of 15 amino acids. The DNA for the CDR3 is TGTGCCAGTAGTATGGTTAGCGGGGGGAAAGAGACCCAGTACTTC. This translates into CASSMVSGGKETQYF.

The rearrangement uses TRBV18 and TRBJ2-1, with D possibly TRBD2 on 6 matching bases. V lost 4 bases, J lost 8 bases, and 15 bases lay in between. Germline CDR1 is KGHSH and CDR2 is LQKENI. The CDR3 contains 14 residues. The CDR3 region has the DNA TGTGCCAGCTCACTAACTTCTAGCGCGGATGAGCAGTTCTTC. Protein product: CASSLTSSADEQFF.

The genes are TRBV30 and TRBJ2-1, with TRBD2 identical over 7 bases. Germline lookup yields CDR1 GTSNPN and CDR2 SVGIG (reference sequence). With V trimmed by 2 bases and J by 13 bases, 11 bases remained unmatched. The CDR3 length is 13 residues. The CDR3 DNA reads TGTGCCTGGAGTCGGACTAGGTTCTCCAATCAGTTCTTC. Amino acids: CAWSRTRFSNQFF.

The chain recombines TRBV27 with TRBJ1-1; D not certain. This CDR3 is 13 amino acids long. Per germline, CDR1 MNHEY and CDR2 SMNVEV (reference sequence). V lost 1 base and J 2 bases, leaving 5 bases between the germline ends. The CDR3 here is CASSLFLNTEAFF. CDR3 DNA: TGTGCCAGCAGTTTATTCCTCAACACTGAAGCTTTCTTT.

The chain combines TRBV28 with TRBJ1-4; unclear D gene. Between the trimmed V and J ends, which lost 2 bases and 0 bases, there was a span of 7 bases. The CDR3 runs 15 residues. Per the germline V gene, CDR1 is MDHEN and CDR2 is SYDVKM. DNA of the CDR3: TGTGCCAGCAGTTTAAAGCCTGCAACTAATGAAAAACTGTTTTTT. It codes for CASSLKPATNEKLFF.

This clone was counted between two and nine times. The chain uses TRBV9 and TRBJ2-3, with 7 positions matching TRBD1. Germline V gene data show CDR1 as SGDLS and CDR2 as YYNGEE. CDR3 length: 13 residues. The J segment lost 4 bases and the V segment lost 2 bases, leaving 1 base of the junction unmatched. Here the CDR3 reads CASSVQGADTQYF. CDR3 DNA: TGTGCCAGCAGCGTTCAGGGGGCAGATACGCAGTATTTT.

This clone was seen once. The chain is built from TRBV5-4 and TRBJ2-7; 8 positions agree with TRBD1. Germline assignment: CDR1 SGHNT and CDR2 YYREEE (reference sequence). The CDR3 has 15 amino acids. Unmatched junction bases numbered 7, after V lost 0 bases and J lost 5 bases. CDR3 amino acids: CASSLVDRGSDEQYF. The CDR3 nucleotides are TGTGCCAGCAGCTTGGTCGACAGGGGATCGGACGAGCAGTACTTC.

The rearrangement links TRBV2 to TRBJ1-1, with TRBD1 as a possible D gene (6 bases). The CDR3 contains 14 residues. V lost 7 bases and J 8 bases, leaving 20 bases between the germline ends. Germline CDR1 and CDR2: SNHLY and FYNNEI. The CDR3 here is CASTWLRGHDEAFF. The CDR3 DNA follows: TGTGCCAGCACGTGGCTCAGGGGCCACGACGAAGCTTTCTTT.

The chain uses TRBV6-5 and TRBJ2-7, with a weak D call TRBD1 (6 bases). The CDR3 runs to 14 residues. Germline values: CDR1 MNHEY, CDR2 SVGAGI. Trimming cost V 7 bases and J 1 base, with 14 bases left between them. The CDR3 coding sequence is TGTGCCAGCACCACAGGGCCCCCTTCCTACGAGCAGTACTTC. Its protein is CASTTGPPSYEQYF.

This rearrangement joins TRBV6-1 to TRBJ1-1; TRBD1 matches 8 bases. Germline V gene sequence: CDR1 MNHNS, CDR2 SASEGT. This CDR3 has 12 residues. Germline trimming cut 6 bases from V and 5 bases from J; bases unmatched to any gene: 2. CDR3 nucleotide sequence: TGTGCCAGCAGCAGACAGGGGACTGAAGCTTTCTTT. Translated, it gives CASSRQGTEAFF.

The J gene is TRBJ2-7, the V gene TRBV4-1; 9 bases map to TRBD1. J was trimmed by 3 bases and V by 4 bases; bases with no gene match: 7. The CDR3 totals 15 residues. Germline V gene lookup returns CDR1 MGHRA and CDR2 YSYEKL. In DNA form, the CDR3 reads TGCGCCAGCAGCCGGCTGGACAGGGGAGACTACGAGCAGTACTTC. Its protein product is CASSRLDRGDYEQYF.

The V gene is TRBV4-2, the J gene TRBJ1-1; D call uncertain. V lost 0 bases, J lost 5 bases, and 10 bases lay in between. The length of the CDR3 is 14 residues. Looked up from germline, CDR1 is LGHNA and CDR2 is YNFKEQ. CDR3 coding DNA: TGTGCCAGCAGCCAAGACCTCAGAGGGACTGAAGCTTTCTTT. Translating it yields CASSQDLRGTEAFF.

This clone was seen a handful of times. This chain uses TRBV13 with TRBJ2-2; no reliable D call. CDR1 is PRHDT and CDR2 is FYEKMQ in the germline V gene (reference sequence). The CDR3 runs to 15 residues. Trimming left V 5 bases short and J 4 bases short, with 14 bases between. This CDR3 reads CASSLDRPGTGELFF. In DNA form, the CDR3 reads TGTGCCAGCAGCCTCGACCGGCCGGGCACCGGGGAGCTGTTTTTT.